This note documents a single T cell receptor beta chain sequence. The data are from a study of T cell responses to AZD1222 COVID-19 vaccine. CDR1 and CDR2 from the germline V gene are SGHNT and YYREEE (reference sequence). The germline V and J ends were trimmed by 4 bases and 9 bases, with 20 bases remaining between them. The CDR3 contains 15 residues. The assay was immunoSEQ multiplex PCR, and TCRdb's table has in-frame clones only and misses some. This sample has approximately 98,000 clones, with roughly 84% found just once. This chain joins TRBV5-4 and TRBJ1-3; D unresolved. This receptor was obtained from an adult in good health. Sequenced material: peripheral blood, taken on day 0 of AZD1222 vaccination. The CDR3 DNA follows: TGTGCCAGCAGCCCGAGCGGTGTGAAGGGTGGCACCATATATTTT. As protein: CASSPSGVKGGTIYF.